The T cell receptor (beta chain) described here comes from a study of blood T cell repertoires in COVID-19. Repertoires were generated with immunoSEQ multiplex PCR, while TCRdb's copy carries only in-frame clones and drops some. The sample records approximately 170,000 clones, approximately 84% being singletons. The germline CDR1 and CDR2 sequences are SGHNT and YYREEE (reference sequence). The CDR3 is 14 residues long. J lost 3 bases, V lost 3 bases, and 3 bases had no gene match. The receptor was isolated from an elderly woman with COVID-19, enrolled during active disease. The V gene is TRBV5-4, the J gene TRBJ1-3, with 7 positions matching TRBD1. Sequencing used peripheral blood. Written as DNA, the CDR3 is TGTGCCAGCAGCTACAACAGGGGTGGAAACACCATATATTTT. Protein: CASSYNRGGNTIYF.